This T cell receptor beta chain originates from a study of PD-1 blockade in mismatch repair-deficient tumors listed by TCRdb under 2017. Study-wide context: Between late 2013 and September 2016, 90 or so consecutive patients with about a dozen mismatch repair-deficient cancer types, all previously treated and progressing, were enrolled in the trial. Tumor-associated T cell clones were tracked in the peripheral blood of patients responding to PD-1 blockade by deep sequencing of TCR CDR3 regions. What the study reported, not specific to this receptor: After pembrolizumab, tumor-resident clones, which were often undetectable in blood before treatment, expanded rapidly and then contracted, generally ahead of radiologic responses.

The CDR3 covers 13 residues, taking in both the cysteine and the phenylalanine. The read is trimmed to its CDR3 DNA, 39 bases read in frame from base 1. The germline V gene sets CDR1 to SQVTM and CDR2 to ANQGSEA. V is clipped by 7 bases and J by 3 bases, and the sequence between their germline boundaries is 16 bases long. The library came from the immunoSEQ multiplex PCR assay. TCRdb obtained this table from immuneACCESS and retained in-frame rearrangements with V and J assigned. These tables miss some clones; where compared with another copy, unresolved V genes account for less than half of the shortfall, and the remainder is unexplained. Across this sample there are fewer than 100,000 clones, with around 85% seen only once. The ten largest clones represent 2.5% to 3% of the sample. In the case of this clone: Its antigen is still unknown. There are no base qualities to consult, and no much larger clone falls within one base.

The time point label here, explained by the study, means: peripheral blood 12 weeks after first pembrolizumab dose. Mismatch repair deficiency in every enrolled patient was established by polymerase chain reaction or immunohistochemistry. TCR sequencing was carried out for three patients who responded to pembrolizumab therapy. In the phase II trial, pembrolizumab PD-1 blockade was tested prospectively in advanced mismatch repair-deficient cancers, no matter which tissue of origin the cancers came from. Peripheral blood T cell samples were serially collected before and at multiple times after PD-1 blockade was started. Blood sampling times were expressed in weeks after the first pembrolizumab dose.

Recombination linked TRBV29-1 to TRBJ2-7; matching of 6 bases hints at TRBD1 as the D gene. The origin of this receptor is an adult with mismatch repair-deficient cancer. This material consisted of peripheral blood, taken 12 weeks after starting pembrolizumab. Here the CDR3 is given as CSASEDSFYEQYF. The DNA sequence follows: TGCAGCGCATCGGAGGACAGCTTCTACGAGCAGTACTTC.